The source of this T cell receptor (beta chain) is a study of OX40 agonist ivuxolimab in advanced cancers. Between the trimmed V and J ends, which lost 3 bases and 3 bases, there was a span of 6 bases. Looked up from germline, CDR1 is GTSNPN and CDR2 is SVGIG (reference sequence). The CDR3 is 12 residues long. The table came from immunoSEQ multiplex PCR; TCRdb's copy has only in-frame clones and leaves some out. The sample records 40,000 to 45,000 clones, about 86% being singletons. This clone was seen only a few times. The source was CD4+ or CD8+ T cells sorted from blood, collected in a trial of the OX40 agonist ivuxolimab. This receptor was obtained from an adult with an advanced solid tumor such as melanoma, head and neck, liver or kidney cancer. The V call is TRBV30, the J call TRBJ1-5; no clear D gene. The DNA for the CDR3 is TGTGCCTGGAGCGAGGACAATCAGCCCCAGCATTTT. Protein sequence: CAWSEDNQPQHF.